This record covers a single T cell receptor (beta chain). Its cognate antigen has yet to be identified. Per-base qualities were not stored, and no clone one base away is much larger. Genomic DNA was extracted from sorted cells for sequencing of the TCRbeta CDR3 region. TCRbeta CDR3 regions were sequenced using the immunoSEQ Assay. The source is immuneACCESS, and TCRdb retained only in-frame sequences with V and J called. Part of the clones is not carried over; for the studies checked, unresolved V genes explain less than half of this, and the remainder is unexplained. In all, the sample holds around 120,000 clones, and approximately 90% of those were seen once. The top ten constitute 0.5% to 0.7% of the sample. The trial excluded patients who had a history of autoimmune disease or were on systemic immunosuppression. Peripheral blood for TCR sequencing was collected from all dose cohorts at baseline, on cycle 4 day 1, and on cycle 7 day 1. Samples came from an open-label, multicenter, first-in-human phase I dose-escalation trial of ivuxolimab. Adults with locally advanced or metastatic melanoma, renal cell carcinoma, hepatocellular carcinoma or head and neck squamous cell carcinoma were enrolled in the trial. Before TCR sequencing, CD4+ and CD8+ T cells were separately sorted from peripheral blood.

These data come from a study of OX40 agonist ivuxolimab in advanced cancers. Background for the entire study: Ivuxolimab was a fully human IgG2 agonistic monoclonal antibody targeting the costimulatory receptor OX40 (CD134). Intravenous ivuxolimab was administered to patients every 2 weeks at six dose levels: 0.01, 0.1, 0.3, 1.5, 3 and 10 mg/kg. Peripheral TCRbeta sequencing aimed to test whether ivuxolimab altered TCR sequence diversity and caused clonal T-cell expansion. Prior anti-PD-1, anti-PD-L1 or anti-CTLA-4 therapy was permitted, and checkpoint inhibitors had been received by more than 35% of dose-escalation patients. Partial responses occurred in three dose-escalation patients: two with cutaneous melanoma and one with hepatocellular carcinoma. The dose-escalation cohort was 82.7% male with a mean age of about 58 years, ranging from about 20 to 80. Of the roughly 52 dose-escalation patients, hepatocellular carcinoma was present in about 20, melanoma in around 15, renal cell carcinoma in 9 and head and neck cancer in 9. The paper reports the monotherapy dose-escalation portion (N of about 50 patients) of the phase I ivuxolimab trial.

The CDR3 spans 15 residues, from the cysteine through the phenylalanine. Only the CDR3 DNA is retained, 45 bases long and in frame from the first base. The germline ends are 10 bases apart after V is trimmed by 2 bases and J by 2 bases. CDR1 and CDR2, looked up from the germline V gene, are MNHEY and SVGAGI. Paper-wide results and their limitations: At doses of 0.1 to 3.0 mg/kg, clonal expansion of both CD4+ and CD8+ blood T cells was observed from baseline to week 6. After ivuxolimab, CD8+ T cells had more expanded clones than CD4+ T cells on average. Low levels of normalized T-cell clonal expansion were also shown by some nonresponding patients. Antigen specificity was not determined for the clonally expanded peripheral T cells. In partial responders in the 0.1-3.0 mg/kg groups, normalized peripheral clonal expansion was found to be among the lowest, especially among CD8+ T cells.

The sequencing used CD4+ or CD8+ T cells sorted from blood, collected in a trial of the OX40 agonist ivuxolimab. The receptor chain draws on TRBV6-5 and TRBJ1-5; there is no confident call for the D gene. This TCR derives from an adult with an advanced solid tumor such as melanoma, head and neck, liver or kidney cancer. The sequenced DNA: TGTGCCAGCAGTTACACTTATATGGGCAATCAGCCCCAGCATTTT. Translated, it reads CASSYTYMGNQPQHF.